This T cell receptor (beta chain) was sequenced for a study of blood T cell repertoires in COVID-19. Per the study methods: Cell counts per sample came from amplifying reference gene primers. Repertoires were generated with immunoSEQ multiplex PCR, while TCRdb's copy carries only in-frame clones and drops some. V, J and clone size were drawn from that table, and D and trimming were deduced from the DNA. Of 430,000 or so clones listed, roughly 89% were seen once; the top ten hold less than 0.95%. With 4 bases removed from V and 4 bases from J, the gap between germline ends came to 19 bases. The CDR3 runs to 16 residues. The germline V gene has CDR1 LNHNV and CDR2 YYDKDF (reference sequence). Patients at the Seattle site were enrolled during active infection and followed longitudinally.

The specimen sequenced was peripheral blood. The V gene is TRBV15, the J gene TRBJ1-2, with D uncertain. The clonotype was recovered from a man aged 18 to 30 with COVID-19, enrolled during active disease. The CDR3 DNA reads as TGTGCCACCAGCATCCCCGCCGGCAGAAGAGGCTATGGCTACACCTTC. This translates into CATSIPAGRRGYGYTF.